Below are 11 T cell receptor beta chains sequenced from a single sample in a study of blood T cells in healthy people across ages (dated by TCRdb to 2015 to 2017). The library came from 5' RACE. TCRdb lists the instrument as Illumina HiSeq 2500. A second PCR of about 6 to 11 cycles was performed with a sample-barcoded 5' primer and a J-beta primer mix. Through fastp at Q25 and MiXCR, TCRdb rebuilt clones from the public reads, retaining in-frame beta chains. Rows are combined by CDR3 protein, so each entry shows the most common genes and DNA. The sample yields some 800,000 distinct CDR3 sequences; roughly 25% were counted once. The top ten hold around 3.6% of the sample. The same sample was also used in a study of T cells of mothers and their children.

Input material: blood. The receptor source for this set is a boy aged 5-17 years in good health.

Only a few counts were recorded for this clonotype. The DNA of the CDR3 is TGTGCCAGCAGCTTGAGGCAGGGAGGTTTGTCCGGCGAGCAGTTCTTC. Translated: CASSLRQGGLSGEQFF. The chain has TRBV7-2 and TRBJ2-1; possibly TRBD2 for D (6 bases). V lost 3 bases and J lost 10, with 22 bases in between. CDR3 length equals 16 residues. Germline CDR1 is SGHTA and CDR2 is FQGNSA.

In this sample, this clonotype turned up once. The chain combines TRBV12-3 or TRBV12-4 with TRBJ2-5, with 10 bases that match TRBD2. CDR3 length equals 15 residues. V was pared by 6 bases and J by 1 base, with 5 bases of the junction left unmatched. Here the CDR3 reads CASRTLAGAQETQYF. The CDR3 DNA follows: TGTGCCAGCAGAACTCTAGCGGGGGCCCAAGAGACCCAGTACTTC.

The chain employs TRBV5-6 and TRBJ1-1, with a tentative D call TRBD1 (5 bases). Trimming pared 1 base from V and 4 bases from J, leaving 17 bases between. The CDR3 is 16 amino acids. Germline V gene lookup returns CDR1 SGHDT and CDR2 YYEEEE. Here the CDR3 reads CASSLLFGGAGTEAFF. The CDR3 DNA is TGTGCCAGCAGCTTGTTGTTTGGGGGAGCGGGCACTGAAGCTTTCTTT.

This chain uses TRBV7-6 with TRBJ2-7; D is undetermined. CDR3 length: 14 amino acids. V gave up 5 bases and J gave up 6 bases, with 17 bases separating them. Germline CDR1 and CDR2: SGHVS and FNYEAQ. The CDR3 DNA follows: TGTGCCAGCAGCCGGCGACCAACACCGAGCGAGCAGTACTTC. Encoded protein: CASSRRPTPSEQYF. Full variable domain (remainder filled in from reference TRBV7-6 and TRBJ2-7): GAGVSQSPRYKVTKRGQDVALRCDPISGHVSLYWYRQALGQGPEFLTYFNYEAQQDKSGLPNDRFSAERPEGSISTLTIQRTEQRDSAMYRCASSRRPTPSEQYFGPGTRLTVT.

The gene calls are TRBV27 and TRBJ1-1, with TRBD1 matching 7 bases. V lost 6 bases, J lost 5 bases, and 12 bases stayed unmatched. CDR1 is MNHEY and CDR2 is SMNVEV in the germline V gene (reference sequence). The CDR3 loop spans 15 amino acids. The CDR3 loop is CASRGFDREETEAFF. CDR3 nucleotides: TGTGCCAGCAGGGGATTCGACAGGGAGGAGACTGAAGCTTTCTTT.

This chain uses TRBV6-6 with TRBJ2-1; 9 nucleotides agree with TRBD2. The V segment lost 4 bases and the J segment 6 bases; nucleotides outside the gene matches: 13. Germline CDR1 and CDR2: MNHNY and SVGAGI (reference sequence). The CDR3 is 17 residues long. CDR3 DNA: TGTGCCAGCAGTTTCCCTCCCGCGGGGGGGGGCAGCAATGAGCAGTTCTTC. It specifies CASSFPPAGGGSNEQFF.

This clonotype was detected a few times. CDR3 coding DNA: TGCGCCAGCAGTGAGTCGCGGGGCACAGATACGCAGTATTTT. Amino acids: CASSESRGTDTQYF. This chain uses TRBV10-2 with TRBJ2-3; maybe TRBD2 (5 bases). V was pared by 0 bases and J by 1 base, with 5 bases between. This CDR3 contains 14 residues. CDR1 and CDR2 from the germline V gene are WSHSY and SAAADI.

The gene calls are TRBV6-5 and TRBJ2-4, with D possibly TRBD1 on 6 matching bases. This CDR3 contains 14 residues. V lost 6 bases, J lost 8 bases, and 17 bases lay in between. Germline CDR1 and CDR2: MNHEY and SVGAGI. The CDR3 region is CASRSPGAIDIQYF. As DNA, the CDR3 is TGTGCCAGCAGATCCCCAGGGGCTATTGACATTCAGTACTTC.

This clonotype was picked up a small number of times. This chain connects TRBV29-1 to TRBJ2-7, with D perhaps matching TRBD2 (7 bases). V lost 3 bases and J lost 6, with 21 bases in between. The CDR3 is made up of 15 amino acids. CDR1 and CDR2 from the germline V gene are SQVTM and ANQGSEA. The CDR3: CSVDPTGLGGPEQYF. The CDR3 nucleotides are TGCAGCGTTGATCCGACCGGTTTGGGGGGGCCCGAGCAGTACTTC.

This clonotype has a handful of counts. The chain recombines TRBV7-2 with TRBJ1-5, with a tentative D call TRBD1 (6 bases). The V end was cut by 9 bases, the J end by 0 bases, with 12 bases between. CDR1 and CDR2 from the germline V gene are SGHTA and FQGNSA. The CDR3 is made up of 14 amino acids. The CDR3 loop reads CASSGQNSNQPQHF. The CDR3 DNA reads TGTGCCAGTAGCGGACAGAATAGCAATCAGCCCCAGCATTTT.

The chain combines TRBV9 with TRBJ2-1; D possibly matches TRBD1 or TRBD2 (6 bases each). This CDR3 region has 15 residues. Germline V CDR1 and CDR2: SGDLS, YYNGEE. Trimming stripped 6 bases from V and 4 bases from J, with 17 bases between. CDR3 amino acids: CASTQGGPGYNEQFF. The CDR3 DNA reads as TGTGCCAGCACCCAAGGGGGGCCCGGATACAATGAGCAGTTCTTC.